These T cell receptor beta chains were read from a single sample in a study of T cell changes during pregnancy in multiple sclerosis. Profiling relied on immunoSEQ multiplex PCR, and the TCRdb table lists in-frame clones only, not all of them. This table holds under 70,000 clones, 80% to 95% found once. The source material was CD4+ T cells from peripheral blood mononuclear cells, sampled after pregnancy. The receptors were gathered from a female donor with multiple sclerosis, enrolled in a pregnancy study. Both conserved end residues are part of each CDR3. D genes are given only for firm matches. Not every row has a clone size; where given, it reads once, few, many or a size class.

D	size	length	V	J	CDR3	DNA
NA	NA	14	TRBV6-4	TRBJ1-2	CASSPDRANYGYTF	TGTGCCAGCAGTCCCGACAGAGCTAACTATGGCTACACCTTC
NA	NA	17	TRBV7-2	TRBJ2-1	CASSLGLLGVRNNEQFF	TGTGCCAGCAGCTTAGGGCTATTAGGGGTAAGGAACAATGAGCAGTTCTTC
NA	NA	12	TRBV5-8	TRBJ1-6	CASSLSWRSLHF	TGTGCCAGCAGCTTGTCTTGGCGGTCCCTCCACTTT
NA	few	11	TRBV5-8	TRBJ2-4	CASSGLQVQYF	TGTGCCAGCAGCGGCCTACAGGTTCAGTACTTC
TRBD1	once	13	TRBV10-3	TRBJ1-2	CAISERQGVGYTF	TGTGCCATCAGTGAGAGACAGGGAGTGGGCTACACCTTC
NA	NA	15	TRBV6-6	TRBJ2-3	CASSEARGQGDTQYF	TGTGCCAGCAGCGAGGCGCGGGGGCAGGGAGATACGCAGTATTTT
NA	NA	17	TRBV19	TRBJ1-5	CASSIKYGEYSNQPQHF	TGTGCCAGTAGTATAAAATACGGGGAATATAGCAATCAGCCCCAGCATTTT
NA	NA	13	TRBV9	TRBJ1-2	CASSVGQLESYTF	TGTGCCAGCAGCGTCGGACAATTAGAAAGCTACACCTTC
NA	NA	13	TRBV21-1	TRBJ1-4	CAFRTCGGEKLFF	TGTGCCTTCCGGACTTGCGGGGGTGAAAAACTGTTTTTT
NA	NA	13	TRBV7-9	TRBJ2-2	CASSSTNTGELFF	TGTGCCAGCAGCTCCACGAACACCGGGGAGCTGTTTTTT
TRBD2	NA	16	TRBV7-9	TRBJ2-1	CASSLTGLAGGGEQFF	TGTGCCAGCAGCTTAACGGGACTAGCGGGGGGGGGTGAGCAGTTCTTC
NA	NA	12	TRBV29-1	TRBJ1-2	CSVEDRGVPSTF	TGCAGCGTTGAGGATCGGGGGGTCCCCTCCACCTTC
NA	NA	13	TRBV30	TRBJ1-5	CALKREANQPQHF	TGTGCCTTAAAACGTGAAGCAAATCAGCCCCAGCATTTT